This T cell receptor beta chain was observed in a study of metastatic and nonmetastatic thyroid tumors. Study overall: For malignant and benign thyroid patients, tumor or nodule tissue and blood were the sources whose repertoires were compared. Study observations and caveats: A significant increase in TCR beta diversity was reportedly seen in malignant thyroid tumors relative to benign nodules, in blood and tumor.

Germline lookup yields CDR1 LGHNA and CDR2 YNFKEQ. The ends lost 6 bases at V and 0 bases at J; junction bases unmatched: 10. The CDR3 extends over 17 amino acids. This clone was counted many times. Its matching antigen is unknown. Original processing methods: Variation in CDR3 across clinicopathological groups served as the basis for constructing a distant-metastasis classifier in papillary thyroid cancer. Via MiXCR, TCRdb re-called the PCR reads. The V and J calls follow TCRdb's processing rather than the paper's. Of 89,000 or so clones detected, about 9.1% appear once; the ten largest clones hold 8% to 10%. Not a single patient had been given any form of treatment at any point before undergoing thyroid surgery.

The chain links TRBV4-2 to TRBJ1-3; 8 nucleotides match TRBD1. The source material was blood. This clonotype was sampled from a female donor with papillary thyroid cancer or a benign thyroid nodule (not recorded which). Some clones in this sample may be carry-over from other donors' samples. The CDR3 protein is CASRRNAGTGSGNTIYF. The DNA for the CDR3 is TGTGCCAGCAGGCGAAATGCCGGGACAGGCTCTGGAAACACCATATATTTT.